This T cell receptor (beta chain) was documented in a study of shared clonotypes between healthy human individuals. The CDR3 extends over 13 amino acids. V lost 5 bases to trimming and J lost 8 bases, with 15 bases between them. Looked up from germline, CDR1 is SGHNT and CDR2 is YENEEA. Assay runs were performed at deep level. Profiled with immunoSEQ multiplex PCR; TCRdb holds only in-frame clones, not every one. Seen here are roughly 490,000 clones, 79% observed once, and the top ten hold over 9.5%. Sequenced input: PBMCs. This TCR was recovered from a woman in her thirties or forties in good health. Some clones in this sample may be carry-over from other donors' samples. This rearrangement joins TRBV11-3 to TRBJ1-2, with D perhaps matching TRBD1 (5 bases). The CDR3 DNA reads TGTGCCAGCAGCCGCCCGGGGCTACAGGGCTACACCTTC. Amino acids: CASSRPGLQGYTF.